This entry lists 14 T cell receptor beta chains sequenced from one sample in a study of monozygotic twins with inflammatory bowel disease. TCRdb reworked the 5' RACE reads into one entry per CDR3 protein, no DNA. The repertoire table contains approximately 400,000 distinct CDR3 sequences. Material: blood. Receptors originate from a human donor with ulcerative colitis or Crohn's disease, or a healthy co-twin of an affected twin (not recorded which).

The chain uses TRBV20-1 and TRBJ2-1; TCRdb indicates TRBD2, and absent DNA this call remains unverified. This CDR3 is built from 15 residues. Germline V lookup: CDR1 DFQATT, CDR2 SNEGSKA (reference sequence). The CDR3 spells CSARTRRNSYNEQFF.

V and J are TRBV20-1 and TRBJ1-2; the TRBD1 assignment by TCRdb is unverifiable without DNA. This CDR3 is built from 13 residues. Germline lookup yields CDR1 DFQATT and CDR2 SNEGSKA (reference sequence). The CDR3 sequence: CSARETGRYGYTF.

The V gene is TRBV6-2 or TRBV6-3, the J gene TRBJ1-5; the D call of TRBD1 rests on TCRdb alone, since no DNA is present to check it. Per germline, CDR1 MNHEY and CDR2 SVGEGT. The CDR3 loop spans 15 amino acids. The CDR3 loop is CASSYAGGGNQPQHF.

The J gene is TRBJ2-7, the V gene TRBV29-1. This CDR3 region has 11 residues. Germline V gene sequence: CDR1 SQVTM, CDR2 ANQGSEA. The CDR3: CSVRDPREQYF.

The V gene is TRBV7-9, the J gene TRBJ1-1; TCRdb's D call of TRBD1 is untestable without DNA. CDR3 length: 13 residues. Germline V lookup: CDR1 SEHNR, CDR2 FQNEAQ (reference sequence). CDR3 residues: CASSFSTGTEAFF.

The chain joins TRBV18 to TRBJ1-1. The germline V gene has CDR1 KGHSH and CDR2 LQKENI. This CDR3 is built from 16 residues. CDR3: CASSPPQRGGLTEAFF.

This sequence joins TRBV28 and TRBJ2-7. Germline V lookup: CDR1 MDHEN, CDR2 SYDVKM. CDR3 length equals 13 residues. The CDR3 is CASSLISADEQYF.

The CDR3 sequence is CASSLGGKRNQPQHF. The V gene is TRBV27, the J gene TRBJ1-5; TCRdb's D call of TRBD1 is untestable without DNA. CDR3 length: 15 amino acids. Germline V gene sequence: CDR1 MNHEY, CDR2 SMNVEV (reference sequence).

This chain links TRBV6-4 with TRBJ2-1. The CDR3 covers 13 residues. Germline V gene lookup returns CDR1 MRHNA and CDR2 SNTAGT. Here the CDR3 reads CASSEVSFGEQFF.

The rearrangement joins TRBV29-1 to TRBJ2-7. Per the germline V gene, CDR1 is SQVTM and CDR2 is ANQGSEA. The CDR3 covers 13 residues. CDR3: CSVVGRASYEQYF.

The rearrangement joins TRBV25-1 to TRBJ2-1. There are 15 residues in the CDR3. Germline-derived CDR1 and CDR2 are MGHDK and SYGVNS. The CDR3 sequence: CASSELGSSYNEQFF.

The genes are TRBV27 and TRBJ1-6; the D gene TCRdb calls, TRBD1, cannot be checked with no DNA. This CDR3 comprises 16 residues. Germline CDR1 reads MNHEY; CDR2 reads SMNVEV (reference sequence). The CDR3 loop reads CASTETPGQGNSPLHF.

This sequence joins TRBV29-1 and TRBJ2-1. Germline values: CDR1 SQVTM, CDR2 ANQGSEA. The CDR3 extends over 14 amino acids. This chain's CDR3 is CSVVELASYNEQFF.

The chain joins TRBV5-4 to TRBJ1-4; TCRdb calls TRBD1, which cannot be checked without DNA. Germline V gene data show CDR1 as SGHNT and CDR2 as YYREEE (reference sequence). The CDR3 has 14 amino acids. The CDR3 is CASSLETGSEKLFF.